The 14 T cell receptor beta chains in this list originate from one sample, sequenced in a study of blood T cell repertoires in COVID-19. Data came from immunoSEQ multiplex PCR; TCRdb stores just in-frame clones and leaves some out. The table lists roughly 230,000 clones, around four fifths of them singletons. The specimen was peripheral blood. These receptors originate from an elderly woman with COVID-19, enrolled during active disease.

In this sample, this clone turned up once. This chain connects TRBV13 to TRBJ2-7, with D possibly matching TRBD1 (6 bases). CDR1 is PRHDT and CDR2 is FYEKMQ in the germline V gene (reference sequence). The CDR3 spans 13 residues. The V end was cut by 1 base, the J end by 10 bases, with 14 bases between. Here the CDR3 reads CASSLAADSLQYF. CDR3 DNA: TGTGCCAGCAGCTTAGCCGCGGACAGCCTCCAGTACTTC.

This clone occurred a few times. The gene calls are TRBV30 and TRBJ1-2, with 10 bases identical to TRBD1. J lost 4 bases, V lost 1 base, and 3 bases had no gene match. The CDR3 extends over 14 amino acids. Germline CDR1 is GTSNPN and CDR2 is SVGIG (reference sequence). The CDR3: CAWSGTGGGYGYTF. Written as DNA, the CDR3 is TGTGCCTGGAGTGGGACAGGGGGTGGCTATGGCTACACCTTC.

The chain employs TRBV2 and TRBJ1-5; D may be TRBD1 (5 bases). V was trimmed by 7 bases and J by 1 base, leaving 14 bases between them. CDR1 is SNHLY, CDR2 FYNNEI, per germline. The CDR3 runs to 15 residues. The DNA of the CDR3 is TGTGCCAGCACCTTAAGACAGACAAGCAATCAGCCCCAGCATTTT. Amino acids: CASTLRQTSNQPQHF. Full variable domain (outside the CDR3, taken from reference TRBV2 and TRBJ1-5): EPEVTQTPSHQVTQMGQEVILRCVPISNHLYFYWYRQILGQKVEFLVSFYNNEISEKSEIFDDQFSVERPDGSNFTLKIRSTKLEDSAMYFCASTLRQTSNQPQHFGDGTRLSIL.

The chain carries TRBV28 and TRBJ1-5, with D unresolved. The V end was cut by 6 bases, the J end by 6 bases, with 18 bases between. Germline values: CDR1 MDHEN, CDR2 SYDVKM. CDR3 length: 15 amino acids. The CDR3 nucleotides are TGTGCCAGCAGGCGATCGGTGAGGGTAGGTCAGCCCCAGCATTTT. Protein: CASRRSVRVGQPQHF.

CDR3 amino acids: CASTAEGNEKLFF. For the CDR3, the DNA is TGTGCCAGTACCGCTGAGGGTAACGAAAAACTGTTTTTT. The chain is built from TRBV19 and TRBJ1-4; D is unresolved. Looked up from germline, CDR1 is LNHDA and CDR2 is SQIVND (reference sequence). CDR3 length equals 13 residues. The V and J ends lost 7 bases and 8 bases respectively, with 14 bases between them.

The J gene is TRBJ2-4, the V gene TRBV5-6, with 9 bases fitting TRBD2. The CDR3 covers 18 residues. The germline gives CDR1 SGHDT, CDR2 YYEEEE. The V and J ends lost 0 bases and 0 bases, in that order; junction bases with no gene match: 7. The DNA for the CDR3 is TGTGCCAGCAGCTTGGCAGCGGGGGGCCCACTAGCCAAAAACATTCAGTACTTC. This translates into CASSLAAGGPLAKNIQYF.

The rearrangement links TRBV15 to TRBJ1-6; 7 bases align to TRBD1. This CDR3 spans 15 amino acids. V dropped 3 bases and J dropped 5; count of bases not matched to a gene: 4. Germline CDR1 is LNHNV and CDR2 is YYDKDF (reference sequence). CDR3 DNA: TGTGCCACCAGCAGTCGGGACAGCAATAATTCACCCCTCCACTTT. Translated, it gives CATSSRDSNNSPLHF.

This chain links TRBV7-2 with TRBJ2-1; 10 positions agree with TRBD2. V dropped 0 bases and J dropped 5; count of bases not matched to a gene: 4. This CDR3 region has 16 residues. Germline CDR1 reads SGHTA; CDR2 reads FQGNSA. The CDR3 sequence: CASSLAALAGDNEQFF. In nucleotides, the CDR3 is TGTGCCAGCAGCTTAGCCGCCCTAGCGGGGGACAATGAGCAGTTCTTC.

This clone has a handful of counts. The V and J genes are TRBV7-7 and TRBJ2-7; tentative D call: TRBD1 (6 bases). In germline, CDR1 is SSHAT, CDR2 FNYEAQ (reference sequence). The CDR3 is 14 amino acids. V was trimmed by 0 bases and J by 2 bases, leaving 8 bases between them. Here the CDR3 DNA reads TGTGCCAGCAGCTTAGCTGGGGGCCCCTACGAGCAGTACTTC. Its translation: CASSLAGGPYEQYF.

J is TRBJ1-6 and V is TRBV6-5; 10 bases are a match to TRBD1. V shed 5 bases, J shed 10 bases, and the junction held 8 bases outside the gene matches. CDR3 length: 15 residues. Germline V CDR1 and CDR2: MNHEY, SVGAGI. CDR3 nucleotides: TGTGCCAGCAGTCGGTCGGACAGGGGGGACTCACCCCTCCACTTT. Translating it yields CASSRSDRGDSPLHF.

The sample holds one count of this clone. The rearrangement joins TRBV4-2 to TRBJ2-2, with a possible D match to TRBD2 (6 bases). V was shortened by 3 bases and J by 1 base, with 12 bases between the two germline ends. Germline loops: CDR1 LGHNA, CDR2 YNFKEQ. CDR3 size: 16 residues. The CDR3 DNA reads as TGTGCCAGCAGCCACGAGGCTAGCGAGAACACCGGGGAGCTGTTTTTT. Its protein product is CASSHEASENTGELFF.

This clone has only one observation. This chain joins TRBV3-1 (or the pseudogene TRBV3-2) and TRBJ2-5, with 7 positions matching TRBD2. V was clipped by 1 base and J by 9 bases; unmatched bases: 11. The germline V gene encodes CDR1 LGHDT and CDR2 YNNKEL (reference sequence). The CDR3 covers 15 residues. CDR3 nucleotides: TGTGCCAGCAGCCAAGGGGCTAGCGGTCTGGGGGCCCAGTACTTC. Residues: CASSQGASGLGAQYF.

This chain links TRBV13 with TRBJ1-3, with TRBD1 identical over 8 bases. Trimming removed 4 bases from V and 2 bases from J; junction bases left unmatched: 10. Germline V lookup: CDR1 PRHDT, CDR2 FYEKMQ (reference sequence). The CDR3 loop spans 17 amino acids. The CDR3 spells CASSSSMTGDPGNTIYF. The CDR3 coding sequence is TGTGCCAGCAGCTCTTCGATGACAGGGGACCCTGGAAACACCATATATTTT.

The chain recombines TRBV2 with TRBJ1-3; a weak D match, TRBD1 (5 bases). V lost 3 bases, J lost 5 bases, and 11 bases lay in between. Germline V gives CDR1 SNHLY, CDR2 FYNNEI. The CDR3 has 14 amino acids. This CDR3 is CASSEVTDRNTIYF. As DNA, the CDR3 is TGTGCCAGCAGTGAGGTGACGGACAGAAACACCATATATTTT.